The rows below give T cell receptor beta chains drawn from one sample of a study of blood T cell repertoires in COVID-19. The repertoire was sequenced with immunoSEQ multiplex PCR; TCRdb's copy has only in-frame clones and lacks some. The table has about 69,000 clones, around 84% seen once; the top ten hold more than 9.5%. Material: peripheral blood. All receptors come from a woman aged 80 or older with acute or convalescent COVID-19. Each CDR3 is given with its conserved first and last residue. A D gene is named only where the DNA matches it firmly. Some rows mark clone size as missing; the rest say once, few, many or name a class of expanded clone.

d_call,clone_size,j_call,v_call,cdr3_aa,cdr3_nt
-,-,TRBJ2-5,TRBV11-1,CASSSGPEEGQETQYF,TGTGCCAGCAGCTCTGGGCCCGAAGAAGGCCAAGAGACCCAGTACTTC
-,-,TRBJ2-7,TRBV14,CASSRGPGGYEQYF,TGTGCCAGCAGCCGAGGACCCGGAGGGTACGAGCAGTACTTC
-,-,TRBJ1-2,TRBV5-8,CASTKGVLGYTF,TGTGCCAGCACGAAGGGGGTCTTGGGCTACACCTTC
-,-,TRBJ2-3,TRBV2,CASLGGRPTDTQYF,TGTGCCAGCCTGGGCGGGCGACCCACAGATACGCAGTATTTT
-,-,TRBJ1-2,TRBV10-3,CAISGGENYGYTF,TGTGCCATCAGTGGAGGAGAGAACTATGGCTACACCTTC
-,-,TRBJ2-7,TRBV27,CASSSPGANSYEQYF,TGTGCCAGCAGTTCACCAGGGGCGAACAGCTACGAGCAGTACTTC
TRBD2,-,TRBJ2-7,TRBV7-9,CALRAGGSYEQYF,TGTGCCCTTCGGGCGGGGGGCTCCTACGAGCAGTACTTC
TRBD2,-,TRBJ2-1,TRBV10-1,CASSGPAGGGNNEQFF,TGCGCCAGCAGTGGCCCAGCGGGGGGCGGAAATAATGAGCAGTTCTTC
-,-,TRBJ1-4,TRBV2,CAISAQPNEKLFF,TGTGCCATCTCGGCACAGCCTAATGAAAAACTGTTTTTT
-,-,TRBJ1-1,TRBV2,CASSESVAGATEAFF,TGTGCCAGCAGTGAATCTGTGGCGGGGGCCACTGAAGCTTTCTTT
TRBD2,-,TRBJ2-7,TRBV6-5,CASSTSGGAAYEQYF,TGTGCCAGCAGTACTAGCGGGGGGGCCGCCTACGAGCAGTACTTC
-,-,TRBJ1-1,TRBV11-3,CASSLRQMNTEAFF,TGTGCCAGCAGCTTGAGACAGATGAACACTGAAGCTTTCTTT
-,-,TRBJ2-1,TRBV14,CASSQSGTWAYNEQFF,TGTGCCAGCAGCCAATCCGGGACATGGGCCTACAATGAGCAGTTCTTC
-,-,TRBJ2-7,TRBV14,CASNTGGEQYF,TGTGCCAGCAACACAGGCGGCGAGCAGTACTTC
-,once,TRBJ2-7,TRBV6-5,CASSYLRGYEQYF,TGTGCCAGCAGTTACTTGCGTGGCTACGAGCAGTACTTC
-,-,TRBJ2-1,TRBV9,CASSVAGGRTYNEQFF,TGTGCCAGCAGCGTAGCCGGTGGCAGGACCTACAATGAGCAGTTCTTC
-,-,TRBJ2-3,TRBV19,CASSMSVEGRAGSDTQYF,TGTGCCAGTAGTATGTCGGTGGAGGGCAGGGCAGGATCAGATACGCAGTATTTT
TRBD2,-,TRBJ2-5,TRBV2,CASSGLAGETQYF,TGTGCCAGCAGTGGACTAGCTGGGGAGACCCAGTACTTC
TRBD1,-,TRBJ1-5,TRBV9,CASSGGTGGSNQPQHF,TGTGCCAGCAGCGGGGGGACAGGGGGCAGCAATCAGCCCCAGCATTTT
TRBD1,-,TRBJ2-7,TRBV5-5,CASSLVGTAAYEQYF,TGTGCCAGCAGCTTGGTAGGGACAGCGGCCTACGAGCAGTACTTC
-,few,TRBJ1-1,TRBV3-1/TRBV3-2,CASSQGARARTEAFF,TGTGCCAGCAGCCAAGGAGCCAGGGCGAGAACTGAAGCTTTCTTT
TRBD1,few,TRBJ2-5,TRBV6-5,CASSYPDSQGWETQYF,TGTGCCAGCAGTTACCCTGATTCACAGGGGTGGGAGACCCAGTACTTC
-,-,TRBJ2-5,TRBV5-4,CASSLAAPYSLDVQETQYF,TGTGCCAGCAGCTTGGCCGCCCCCTATTCACTAGATGTACAAGAGACCCAGTACTTC
-,once,TRBJ2-7,TRBV6-5,CASSYRPGGYEQYF,TGTGCCAGCAGTTACCGGCCAGGGGGGTACGAGCAGTACTTC
-,-,TRBJ2-5,TRBV7-7,CASSQEGVETQYF,TGTGCTAGCAGCCAAGAGGGCGTAGAGACCCAGTACTTC
TRBD1,-,TRBJ1-3,TRBV5-6,CASRATGQGNTIYF,TGTGCCAGCAGGGCGACAGGGCAAGGAAACACCATATATTTT
-,-,TRBJ1-1,TRBV20-1,CSGGRSFF,TGCAGTGGTGGCAGATCTTTCTTT
-,-,TRBJ1-1,TRBV12-3/TRBV12-4,CASSFDRNTEAFF,TGTGCCAGCAGTTTTGACAGGAACACTGAAGCTTTCTTT
-,few,TRBJ1-5,TRBV19,CASSYREASNQPQHF,TGTGCCAGTAGTTACCGGGAGGCTAGCAATCAGCCCCAGCATTTT
TRBD1,few,TRBJ1-5,TRBV5-1,CASSLPRQGTNQPQHF,TGCGCCAGCAGCTTACCCCGACAGGGGACCAATCAGCCCCAGCATTTT
TRBD1,-,TRBJ2-7,TRBV29-1,CSVETRQGAYEQYF,TGCAGCGTAGAGACCCGACAGGGGGCCTACGAGCAGTACTTC
-,-,TRBJ1-1,TRBV7-9,CASSLASEGTEAFF,TGTGCCAGCAGCTTAGCATCGGAGGGCACTGAAGCTTTCTTT
-,-,TRBJ2-1,TRBV12-3/TRBV12-4,CASSASGGEQFF,TGTGCCAGCAGTGCCTCTGGAGGGGAGCAGTTCTTC
-,-,TRBJ2-2,TRBV5-1,CASSLSEGTDGGELFF,TGCGCCAGCAGCTTGAGTGAGGGCACGGACGGCGGGGAGCTGTTTTTT
TRBD2,once,TRBJ2-7,TRBV7-2,CASSRTSTGGYEQYF,TGTGCCAGCAGCCGGACATCCACCGGGGGGTACGAGCAGTACTTC
-,-,TRBJ2-7,TRBV19,CASSFSSGTSIRSSYEQYF,TGTGCCAGTAGTTTCTCCTCCGGGACATCGATAAGGAGCTCCTACGAGCAGTACTTC
-,-,TRBJ1-5,TRBV19,CASSIEGHQPQHF,TGTGCCAGTAGTATAGAGGGCCATCAGCCCCAGCATTTT
-,few,TRBJ2-5,TRBV18,CASSPLGEAETQYF,TGTGCCAGCTCACCATTGGGGGAGGCAGAGACCCAGTACTTC
TRBD1,-,TRBJ2-5,TRBV18,CASSFGTEWPDNF,TGTGCCAGCTCATTCGGGACAGAGTGGCCGGATAACTTC
TRBD2,-,TRBJ2-3,TRBV13,CASSHRTSGGTDTQYF,TGTGCCAGCAGCCACCGGACTAGCGGCGGCACAGATACGCAGTATTTT
TRBD1,-,TRBJ1-1,TRBV5-4,CASSLVGQVNTEAFF,TGTGCCAGCAGCTTGGTTGGACAGGTGAACACTGAAGCTTTCTTT
-,-,TRBJ1-2,TRBV6-5,CASSPGGGGGYTF,TGTGCCAGCAGTCCCGGGGGGGGAGGGGGCTACACCTTC
TRBD1,-,TRBJ1-1,TRBV2,CASSWDRTYTEAFF,TGTGCCAGCAGTTGGGACAGAACTTACACTGAAGCTTTCTTT
-,-,TRBJ1-2,TRBV10-3,CAISYESHYGYTF,TGTGCCATCAGTTACGAGTCACACTATGGCTACACCTTC
TRBD1,-,TRBJ1-6,TRBV7-8,CASSFTRPGQGRSSSPLHF,TGTGCCAGCAGCTTCACCCGACCGGGACAGGGCCGCTCCAGTTCACCCCTCCACTTT
-,-,TRBJ1-1,TRBV5-1,CASSLDRDTEAFF,TGCGCCAGCAGCTTGGACAGGGATACTGAAGCTTTCTTT
-,once,TRBJ2-3,TRBV5-5,CASSSTRRTPDTQYF,TGTGCCAGCAGCTCCACCAGGCGAACGCCCGATACGCAGTATTTT
-,-,TRBJ1-1,TRBV7-8,CASSPRGGGTALNTEAFF,TGTGCCAGCAGCCCAAGAGGGGGTGGTACGGCCCTGAACACTGAAGCTTTCTTT
TRBD1,-,TRBJ1-4,TRBV5-1,CASSPNWGTAGAEKLFF,TGCGCCAGCAGCCCTAATTGGGGGACAGCTGGGGCTGAAAAACTGTTTTTT
-,-,TRBJ2-5,TRBV9,CASSVEGVGSQETQYF,TGTGCCAGCAGCGTAGAGGGGGTGGGAAGCCAAGAGACCCAGTACTTC
-,-,TRBJ1-2,TRBV5-4,CASRQDTANYGYTF,TGTGCCAGCAGGCAAGACACAGCTAACTATGGCTACACCTTC
-,-,TRBJ2-7,TRBV11-2,CASSLSADSYEQYF,TGTGCCAGCAGCTTAAGTGCGGACAGCTACGAGCAGTACTTC
TRBD1,-,TRBJ1-1,TRBV18,CASSPGTGGSRMTEAFF,TGTGCCAGCTCACCAGGGACAGGGGGCTCTCGTATGACTGAAGCTTTCTTT
-,few,TRBJ1-1,TRBV7-9,CASSLAQLIEAFF,TGTGCCAGCAGCTTAGCACAGCTAATTGAAGCTTTCTTT
TRBD2,-,TRBJ2-5,TRBV6-1,CASSELIGGGSETQYF,TGTGCCAGCAGTGAACTTATCGGGGGGGGCTCAGAGACCCAGTACTTC
-,many,TRBJ1-2,TRBV6-5,CASQGNSGQNYGYTF,TGTGCCAGCCAGGGAAACTCAGGGCAGAACTATGGCTACACCTTC
-,-,TRBJ2-7,TRBV7-9,CASSLSGNYEQYF,TGTGCCAGCAGCTTATCGGGGAACTACGAGCAGTACTTC
-,-,TRBJ2-3,TRBV12-5,CASGLPPGREGGTDTQYF,TGTGCTAGTGGTTTGCCCCCTGGCAGGGAGGGGGGTACAGATACGCAGTATTTT
TRBD1,-,TRBJ2-3,TRBV18,CASSQGTGLITDTQYF,TGTGCCAGCTCACAAGGGACAGGGCTAATCACAGATACGCAGTATTTT
TRBD2,-,TRBJ2-5,TRBV7-2,CASSWLAGGRETQYF,TGTGCCAGCAGCTGGCTAGCGGGGGGGCGCGAGACCCAGTACTTC